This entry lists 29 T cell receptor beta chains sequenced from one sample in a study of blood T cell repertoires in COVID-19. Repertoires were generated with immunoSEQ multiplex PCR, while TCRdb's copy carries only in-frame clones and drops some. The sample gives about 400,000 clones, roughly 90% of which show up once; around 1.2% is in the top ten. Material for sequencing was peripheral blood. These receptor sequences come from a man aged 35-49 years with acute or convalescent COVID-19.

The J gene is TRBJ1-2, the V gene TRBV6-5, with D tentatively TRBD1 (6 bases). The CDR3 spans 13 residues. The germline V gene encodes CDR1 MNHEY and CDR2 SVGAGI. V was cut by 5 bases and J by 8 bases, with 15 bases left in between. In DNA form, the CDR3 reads TGTGCCAGCAGTACCCTAACAGGGAGAGGCTACACCTTC. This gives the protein CASSTLTGRGYTF.

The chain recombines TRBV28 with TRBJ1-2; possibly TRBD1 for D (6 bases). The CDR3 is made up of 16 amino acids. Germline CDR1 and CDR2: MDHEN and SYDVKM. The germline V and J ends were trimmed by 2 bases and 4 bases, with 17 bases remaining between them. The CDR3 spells CASSLSDTGTIYGYTF. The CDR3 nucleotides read TGTGCCAGCAGTTTAAGCGACACCGGGACAATCTATGGCTACACCTTC.

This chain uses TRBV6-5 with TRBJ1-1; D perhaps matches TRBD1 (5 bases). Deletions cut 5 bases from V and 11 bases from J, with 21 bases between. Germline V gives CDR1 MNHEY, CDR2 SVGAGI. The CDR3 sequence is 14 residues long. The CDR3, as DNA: TGTGCCAGCAGTCCCCCCGGGACGGAGGGATCTGCTTTCTTT. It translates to CASSPPGTEGSAFF.

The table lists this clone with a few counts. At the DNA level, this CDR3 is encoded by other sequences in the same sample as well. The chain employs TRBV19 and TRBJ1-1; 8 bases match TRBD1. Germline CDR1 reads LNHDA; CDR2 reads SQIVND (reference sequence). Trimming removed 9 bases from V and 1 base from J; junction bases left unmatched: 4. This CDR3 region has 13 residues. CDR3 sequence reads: CASKGQGNTEAFF. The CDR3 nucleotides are TGTGCCAGCAAAGGACAGGGGAACACTGAAGCTTTCTTT.

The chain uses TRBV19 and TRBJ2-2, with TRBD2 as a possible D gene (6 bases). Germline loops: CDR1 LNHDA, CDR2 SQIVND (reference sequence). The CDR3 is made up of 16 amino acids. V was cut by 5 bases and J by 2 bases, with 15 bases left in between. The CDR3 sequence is CASSPGLISNTGELFF. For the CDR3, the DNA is TGTGCCAGTAGTCCTGGACTAATCTCCAACACCGGGGAGCTGTTTTTT.

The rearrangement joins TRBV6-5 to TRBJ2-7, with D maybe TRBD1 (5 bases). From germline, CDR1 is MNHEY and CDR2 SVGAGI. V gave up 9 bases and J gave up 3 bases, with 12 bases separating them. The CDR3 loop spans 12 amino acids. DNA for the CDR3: TGTGCCAGTAATAGGGGTCTCTACGAGCAGTACTTC. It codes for CASNRGLYEQYF.

As DNA, the CDR3 is TGTGCCTGGAGTACTTATAGCAATCAGCCCCAGCATTTT. This gives the protein CAWSTYSNQPQHF. This chain connects TRBV30 to TRBJ1-5; D gene unclear. Germline V lookup: CDR1 GTSNPN, CDR2 SVGIG (reference sequence). The CDR3 sequence is 13 residues long. The germline V and J ends were trimmed by 2 bases and 0 bases, with 5 bases remaining between them.

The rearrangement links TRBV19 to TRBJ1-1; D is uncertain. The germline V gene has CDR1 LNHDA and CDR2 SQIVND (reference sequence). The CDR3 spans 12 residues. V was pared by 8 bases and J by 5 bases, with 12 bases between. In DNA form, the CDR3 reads TGTGCCAGTGCTTGGGCGGGGACTGAAGCTTTCTTT. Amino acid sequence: CASAWAGTEAFF.

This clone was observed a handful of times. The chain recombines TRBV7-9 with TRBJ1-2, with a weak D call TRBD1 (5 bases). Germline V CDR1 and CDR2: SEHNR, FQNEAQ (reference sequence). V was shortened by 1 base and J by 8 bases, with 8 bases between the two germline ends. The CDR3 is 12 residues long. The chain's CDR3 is CASSLVRAGYTF. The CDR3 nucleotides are TGTGCCAGCAGCTTAGTCAGGGCCGGCTACACCTTC.

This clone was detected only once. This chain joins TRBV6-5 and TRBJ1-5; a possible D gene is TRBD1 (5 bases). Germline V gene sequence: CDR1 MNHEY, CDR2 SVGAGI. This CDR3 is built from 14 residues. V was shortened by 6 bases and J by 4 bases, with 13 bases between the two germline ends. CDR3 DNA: TGTGCCAGCAGCCCGGCAGGGCGGAATCAGCCCCAGCATTTT. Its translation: CASSPAGRNQPQHF.

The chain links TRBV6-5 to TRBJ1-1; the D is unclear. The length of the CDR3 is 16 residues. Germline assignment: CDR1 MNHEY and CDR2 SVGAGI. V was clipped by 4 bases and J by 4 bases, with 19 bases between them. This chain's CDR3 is CASSSRVTLGGTEAFF. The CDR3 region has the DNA TGTGCCAGCAGTTCCCGGGTCACTCTGGGAGGCACTGAAGCTTTCTTT.

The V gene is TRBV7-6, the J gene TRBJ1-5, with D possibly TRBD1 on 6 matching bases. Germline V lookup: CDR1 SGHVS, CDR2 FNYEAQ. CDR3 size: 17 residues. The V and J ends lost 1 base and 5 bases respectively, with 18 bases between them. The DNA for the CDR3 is TGTGCCAGCAGCTTAGTTGCCGAATCAGGGGCCCATCAGCCCCAGCATTTT. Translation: CASSLVAESGAHQPQHF.

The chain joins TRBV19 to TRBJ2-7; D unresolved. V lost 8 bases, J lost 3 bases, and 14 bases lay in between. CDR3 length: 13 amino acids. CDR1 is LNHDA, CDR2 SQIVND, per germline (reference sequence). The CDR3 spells CASSVGVDYEQYF. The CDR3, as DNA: TGTGCCAGTTCGGTCGGAGTGGACTACGAGCAGTACTTC.

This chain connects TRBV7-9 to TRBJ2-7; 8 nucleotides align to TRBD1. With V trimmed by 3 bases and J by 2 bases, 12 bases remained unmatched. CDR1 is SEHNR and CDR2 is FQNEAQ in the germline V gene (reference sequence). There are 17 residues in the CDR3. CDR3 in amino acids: CASSFERQGILAYEQYF. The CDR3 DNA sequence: TGTGCCAGCAGCTTCGAAAGACAGGGGATCCTAGCCTACGAGCAGTACTTC.

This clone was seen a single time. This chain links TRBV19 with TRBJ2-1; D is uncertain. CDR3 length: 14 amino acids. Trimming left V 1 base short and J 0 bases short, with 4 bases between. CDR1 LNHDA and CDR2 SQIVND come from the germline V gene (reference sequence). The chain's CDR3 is CASSIADSYNEQFF. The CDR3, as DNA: TGTGCCAGTAGTATAGCAGACTCCTACAATGAGCAGTTCTTC. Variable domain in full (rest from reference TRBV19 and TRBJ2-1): DGGITQSPKYLFRKEGQNVTLSCEQNLNHDAMYWYRQDPGQGLRLIYYSQIVNDFQKGDIAEGYSVSREKKESFPLTVTSAQKNPTAFYLCASSIADSYNEQFFGPGTRLTVL.

CDR3 region: CASSLVGLTSASSTDTQYF. In DNA, the CDR3 is TGCGCCAGCAGCTTGGTTGGATTGACTAGCGCTTCTAGCACAGATACGCAGTATTTT. The gene calls are TRBV5-1 and TRBJ2-3, with TRBD2 matching over 8 bases. Germline V gives CDR1 SGHRS, CDR2 YFSETQ. V lost 0 bases and J lost 0; bases outside the gene matches: 12. This CDR3 comprises 19 residues.

The CDR3 sequence: CASSTGTGVLHGYTF. The CDR3 nucleotides are TGTGCCAGTAGTACGGGGACAGGGGTTTTGCATGGCTACACCTTC. The gene calls are TRBV19 and TRBJ1-2; 10 bases are shared with TRBD1. The V segment lost 4 bases and the J segment 6 bases; nucleotides outside the gene matches: 8. CDR1 is LNHDA, CDR2 SQIVND, per germline (reference sequence). The CDR3 has 15 residues.

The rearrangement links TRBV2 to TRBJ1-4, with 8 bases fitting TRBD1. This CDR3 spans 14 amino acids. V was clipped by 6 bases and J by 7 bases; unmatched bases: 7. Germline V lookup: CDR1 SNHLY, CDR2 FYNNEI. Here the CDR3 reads CASRKTGVVEKLFF. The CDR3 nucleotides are TGTGCCAGCAGGAAGACAGGGGTGGTTGAAAAACTGTTTTTT.

CDR3 residues: CASAPPGGQETQYF. The CDR3 nucleotides read TGTGCCAGCGCCCCCCCGGGGGGGCAAGAGACCCAGTACTTC. J is TRBJ2-5 and V is TRBV28, with 8 bases identical to TRBD2. This CDR3 region has 14 residues. V was pared by 8 bases and J by 2 bases, with 7 bases of the junction left unmatched. Germline assignment: CDR1 MDHEN and CDR2 SYDVKM.

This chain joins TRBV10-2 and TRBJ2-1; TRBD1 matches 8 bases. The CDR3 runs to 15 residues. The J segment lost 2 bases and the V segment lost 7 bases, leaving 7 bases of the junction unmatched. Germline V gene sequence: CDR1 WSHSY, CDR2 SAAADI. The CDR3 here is CASTPGQGTYNEQFF. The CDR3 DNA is TGCGCCAGCACCCCCGGACAGGGAACCTACAATGAGCAGTTCTTC.

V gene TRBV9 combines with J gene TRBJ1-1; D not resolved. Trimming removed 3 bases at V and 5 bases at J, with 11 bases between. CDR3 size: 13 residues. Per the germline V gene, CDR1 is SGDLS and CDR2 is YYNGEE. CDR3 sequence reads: CASSETVSTEAFF. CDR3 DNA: TGTGCCAGCAGCGAAACAGTATCGACTGAAGCTTTCTTT.

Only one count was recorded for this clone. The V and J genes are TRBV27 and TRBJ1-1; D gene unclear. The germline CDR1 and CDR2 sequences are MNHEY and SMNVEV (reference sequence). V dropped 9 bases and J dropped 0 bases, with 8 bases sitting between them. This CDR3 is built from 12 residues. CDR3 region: CASSGLNTEAFF. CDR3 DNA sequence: TGTGCCAGTTCGGGTTTGAACACTGAAGCTTTCTTT.

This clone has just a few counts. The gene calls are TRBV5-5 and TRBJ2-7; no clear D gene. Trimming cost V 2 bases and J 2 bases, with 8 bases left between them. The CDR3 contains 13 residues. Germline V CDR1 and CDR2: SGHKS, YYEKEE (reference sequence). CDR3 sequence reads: CASSFAVTYEQYF. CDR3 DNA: TGTGCCAGCAGCTTCGCAGTCACCTACGAGCAGTACTTC.

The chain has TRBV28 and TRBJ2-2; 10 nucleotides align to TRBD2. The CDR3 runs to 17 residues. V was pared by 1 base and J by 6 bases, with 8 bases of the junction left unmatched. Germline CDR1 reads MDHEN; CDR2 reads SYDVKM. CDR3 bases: TGTGCCAGCAGTTTATCCCTAGCGGGGGCCTTCTCCGGGGAGCTGTTTTTT. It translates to CASSLSLAGAFSGELFF.

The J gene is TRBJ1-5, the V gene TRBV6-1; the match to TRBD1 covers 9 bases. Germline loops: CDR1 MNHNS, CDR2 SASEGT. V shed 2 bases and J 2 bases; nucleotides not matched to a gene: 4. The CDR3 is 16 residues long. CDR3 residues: CASSETRDRGNQPQHF. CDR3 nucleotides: TGTGCCAGCAGTGAAACTAGGGACAGGGGCAATCAGCCCCAGCATTTT.

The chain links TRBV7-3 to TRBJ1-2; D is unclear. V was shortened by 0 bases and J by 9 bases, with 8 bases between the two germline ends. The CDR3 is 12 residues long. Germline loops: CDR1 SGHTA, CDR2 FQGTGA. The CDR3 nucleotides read TGTGCCAGCAGCTTAACTTATGTTAGCTACACCTTC. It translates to CASSLTYVSYTF.

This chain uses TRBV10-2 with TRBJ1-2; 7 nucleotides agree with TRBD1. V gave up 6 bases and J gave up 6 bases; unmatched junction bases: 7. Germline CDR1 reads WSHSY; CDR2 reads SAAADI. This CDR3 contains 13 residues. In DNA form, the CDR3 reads TGCGCCAGCAGATCCACAGGGGTAGATGGCTACACCTTC. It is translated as CASRSTGVDGYTF.

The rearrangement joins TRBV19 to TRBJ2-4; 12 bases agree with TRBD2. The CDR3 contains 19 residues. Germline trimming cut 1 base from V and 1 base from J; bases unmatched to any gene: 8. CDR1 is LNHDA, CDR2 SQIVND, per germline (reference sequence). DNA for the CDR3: TGTGCCAGTAGTATAGGACTAGCGGGGGACCTTCATGCCAAAAACATTCAGTACTTC. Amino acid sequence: CASSIGLAGDLHAKNIQYF.

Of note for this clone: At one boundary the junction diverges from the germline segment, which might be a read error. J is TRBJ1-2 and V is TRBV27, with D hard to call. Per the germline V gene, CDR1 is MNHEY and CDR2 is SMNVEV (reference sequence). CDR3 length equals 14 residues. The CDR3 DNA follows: TGTGCCAGCAGTTTATCACGGGCTGACTATAGCTACACCTTC. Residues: CASSLSRADYSYTF.